These 19 T cell receptor beta chains were sequenced from one sample in a study of blood T cell repertoires in COVID-19. Libraries were prepared by immunoSEQ multiplex PCR; TCRdb keeps only in-frame clonotypes and omits some of them. The repertoire holds 200,000 to 250,000 clones, with roughly nine tenths as singletons. Sample: peripheral blood. These receptors were taken from a woman between 45 and 60 years old with acute or convalescent COVID-19.

This chain connects TRBV5-1 to TRBJ2-3; 10 positions agree with TRBD1. The V and J ends lost 4 bases and 11 bases, in that order; junction bases with no gene match: 10. Germline V gene sequence: CDR1 SGHRS, CDR2 YFSETQ. The CDR3 spans 14 residues. The CDR3 region is CASSRTGGGEMQYF. DNA of the CDR3: TGCGCCAGCAGCCGGACAGGGGGTGGTGAGATGCAGTATTTT.

The chain is built from TRBV28 and TRBJ2-4, with 9 bases matching TRBD2. The CDR3 totals 17 residues. Germline V gene sequence: CDR1 MDHEN, CDR2 SYDVKM. V shed 6 bases and J 2 bases; nucleotides not matched to a gene: 11. DNA of the CDR3: TGTGCCAGCAGACCTCGCGGTAGCGGGAGCTCCAAAAACATTCAGTACTTC. Amino acid sequence: CASRPRGSGSSKNIQYF.

CDR3 sequence reads: CASSFGTVGAFF. CDR3 DNA: TGTGCCAGCAGTTTTGGGACAGTAGGTGCTTTCTTT. The chain combines TRBV12-3 or TRBV12-4 with TRBJ1-1; 7 bases map to TRBD1. V lost 3 bases, J lost 11 bases, and 6 bases stayed unmatched. This CDR3 comprises 12 residues.

This rearrangement joins TRBV5-4 to TRBJ1-2; TRBD1 matches 9 bases. With V trimmed by 0 bases and J by 8 bases, 11 bases remained unmatched. The CDR3 has 16 amino acids. Germline values: CDR1 SGHNT, CDR2 YYREEE (reference sequence). The chain's CDR3 is CASSLGSQGQGRGYTF. The CDR3 DNA follows: TGTGCCAGCAGCTTGGGATCGCAGGGACAGGGCCGCGGCTACACCTTC.

The chain has TRBV7-2 and TRBJ1-1, with D uncertain. This CDR3 has 13 amino acids. Trimming cost V 3 bases and J 4 bases, with 9 bases left between them. CDR1 and CDR2 (germline): SGHTA, FQGNSA. The DNA for the CDR3 is TGTGCCAGCAGCTTCCCTTGGAGCACTGAAGCTTTCTTT. The encoded protein is CASSFPWSTEAFF. Filled out from reference TRBV7-2 and TRBJ1-1, the complete variable domain reads GAGVSQSPSNKVTEKGKDVELRCDPISGHTALYWYRQSLGQGLEFLIYFQGNSAPDKSGLPSDRFSAERTGGSVSTLTIQRTQQEDSAVYLCASSFPWSTEAFFGQGTRLTVV.

This clone was recorded a few times. The chain combines TRBV7-8 with TRBJ1-2; D ambiguous. Germline CDR1 reads SGHVS; CDR2 reads FQNEAQ. There are 13 residues in the CDR3. The germline V and J ends were trimmed by 1 base and 8 bases, with 11 bases remaining between them. The CDR3 DNA follows: TGTGCCAGCAGCTTAGTAAACGGGGAGGGCTACACCTTC. As protein: CASSLVNGEGYTF.

This clone has just one count. The rearrangement uses TRBV6-5 and TRBJ1-1; D not certain. The V end was cut by 4 bases, the J end by 1 base, with 7 bases between. CDR1 is MNHEY and CDR2 is SVGAGI in the germline V gene. The CDR3 is 13 residues long. CDR3 in amino acids: CASSSRQNTEAFF. The CDR3 DNA sequence: TGTGCCAGCAGTTCCAGACAGAACACTGAAGCTTTCTTT.

This clone has more than one count but fewer than ten. The rearrangement uses TRBV11-3 and TRBJ1-1; D may be TRBD1 (5 bases). V gave up 5 bases and J gave up 3 bases, with 10 bases separating them. Germline assignment: CDR1 SGHNT and CDR2 YENEEA. CDR3 size: 13 residues. CDR3 sequence: CASSLLGDTEAFF. For the CDR3, the DNA is TGTGCCAGCAGCCTTTTAGGGGACACTGAAGCTTTCTTT.

This chain links TRBV15 with TRBJ1-4; no definite D call. Germline V gene sequence: CDR1 LNHNV, CDR2 YYDKDF (reference sequence). This CDR3 is 13 amino acids long. Deletions cut 1 base from V and 5 bases from J, with 5 bases between. Written as DNA, the CDR3 is TGTGCCACCAGCAGAGGGCGGAATGAAAAACTGTTTTTT. Amino acid sequence: CATSRGRNEKLFF.

CDR3 sequence (DNA): TGTGTCAAGCGGTTTTGCACTGAAGCTTTCTTT. Its translation is CVKRFCTEAFF. V and J are TRBV12-3 or TRBV12-4 and TRBJ1-1, with no clear D. The CDR3 has 11 amino acids.

The CDR3 is CASSYGARFNEQFF. DNA for the CDR3: TGTGCCAGCAGTTACGGAGCTAGGTTCAATGAGCAGTTCTTC. The chain joins TRBV6-2 or TRBV6-3 to TRBJ2-1; D is ambiguous. This CDR3 comprises 14 residues. The V gene's germline CDR1 is MNHEY and CDR2 SVGEGT. Trimming removed 2 bases from V and 6 bases from J, with 11 bases in between.

The chain has TRBV6-2 or TRBV6-3 and TRBJ1-1, with a weak D call TRBD1 (6 bases). Trimming took 4 bases from V and 6 from J, leaving 15 bases between them. This CDR3 region has 14 residues. CDR1 and CDR2 from the germline V gene are MNHEY and SVGEGT. This chain's CDR3 is CASSWGRGVSEAFF. DNA for the CDR3: TGTGCCAGCAGTTGGGGCAGGGGAGTTTCTGAAGCTTTCTTT.

The chain has TRBV7-3 and TRBJ1-6; D is unclear. CDR3 length: 16 residues. V shed 1 base and J shed 5 bases, with 12 bases lying between them. Per the germline V gene, CDR1 is SGHTA and CDR2 is FQGTGA. The DNA of the CDR3 is TGTGCCAGCAGCTTAAACGGCGGAGATAATAATTCACCCCTCCACTTT. Amino acid sequence: CASSLNGGDNNSPLHF.

The chain joins TRBV12-3 or TRBV12-4 to TRBJ2-7, with 9 bases lining up with TRBD1. CDR3 length: 13 residues. The V gene end was trimmed by 6 bases and the J gene end by 5 bases; junction bases not matched to a gene: 5. This chain's CDR3 is CASSQGQGHEQYF. The CDR3 nucleotides are TGTGCCAGCAGCCAGGGACAGGGCCACGAGCAGTACTTC.

The rearrangement joins TRBV15 to TRBJ1-4; tentative D call: TRBD1 (5 bases). CDR1 LNHNV and CDR2 YYDKDF come from the germline V gene (reference sequence). The V end was cut by 0 bases, the J end by 7 bases, with 15 bases between. This CDR3 region has 16 residues. CDR3 residues: CATSRDLQGGAEKLFF. For the CDR3, the DNA is TGTGCCACCAGCAGAGATCTTCAGGGAGGCGCTGAAAAACTGTTTTTT. The full variable domain, with the rest looked up from reference TRBV15 and TRBJ1-4, is DAMVIQNPRYQVTQFGKPVTLSCSQTLNHNVMYWYQQKSSQAPKLLFHYYDKDFNNEADTPDNFQSRRPNTSFCFLDIRSPGLGDTAMYLCATSRDLQGGAEKLFFGSGTQLSVL.

This rearrangement joins TRBV7-3 to TRBJ2-1; 8 bases agree with TRBD1. CDR1 is SGHTA, CDR2 FQGTGA, per germline. The CDR3 is 14 amino acids. V shed 3 bases, J shed 6 bases, and the junction held 4 bases outside the gene matches. The CDR3 region has the DNA TGTGCCAGCAGCTTGGGACAGGACCCCAATGAGCAGTTCTTC. Its translation: CASSLGQDPNEQFF.

The rearrangement links TRBV6-1 to TRBJ1-6, with a weak D call TRBD1 (5 bases). The CDR3 totals 19 residues. The germline V and J ends were trimmed by 2 bases and 2 bases, with 19 bases remaining between them. Germline V gene lookup returns CDR1 MNHNS and CDR2 SASEGT. The DNA for the CDR3 is TGTGCCAGCAGTGAAAAACCCTCGGGGGGGGTACCCTATAATTCACCCCTCCACTTT. Translating gives CASSEKPSGGVPYNSPLHF.

By its share, this clone is medium-sized. V is TRBV4-3 and J is TRBJ2-3; 9 bases line up with TRBD2. V shed 7 bases, J shed 6 bases, and the junction held 17 bases outside the gene matches. Germline values: CDR1 LGHNA, CDR2 YSLEER. This CDR3 is built from 17 residues. The CDR3 spells CASTGGLGAGGMDTQYF. CDR3 sequence (DNA): TGCGCCAGCACCGGAGGCCTCGGGGCGGGAGGGATGGATACGCAGTATTTT.

The chain joins TRBV11-3 to TRBJ2-7; maybe TRBD2 (5 bases). Germline V gene lookup returns CDR1 SGHNT and CDR2 YENEEA. This CDR3 contains 12 residues. V was clipped by 7 bases and J by 4 bases, with 11 bases between them. CDR3 bases: TGTGCCAGCAATCTCAGAGGGTACGAGCAGTACTTC. Its protein is CASNLRGYEQYF.